Following are 7 T cell receptor beta chains from one sample sequenced in a study of T cell clonotyping in hematopoietic cell transplantation. Produced via immunoSEQ multiplex PCR; TCRdb's table is partial and in-frame only. The sample gives 10,000 to 15,000 clones, 75% to 95% of which show up once; less than 1.5% is in the top ten. The source material was peripheral blood mononuclear cells. The receptors here all came from a man aged 25 to 45 in good health. Some clones in this sample may be carry-over from other donors' samples.

The genes are TRBV4-3 and TRBJ1-2; no reliable D call. CDR3 size: 13 residues. With 1 base removed from V and 7 bases from J, the gap between germline ends came to 10 bases. Germline V CDR1 and CDR2: LGHNA, YSLEER. DNA of the CDR3: TGCGCCAGCAGCCAAGTGAAGGGAAGTGGCTACACCTTC. This gives the protein CASSQVKGSGYTF.

The rearrangement links TRBV2 to TRBJ2-5, with 7 bases identical to TRBD1. Germline lookup yields CDR1 SNHLY and CDR2 FYNNEI. This CDR3 contains 13 residues. CDR3 residues: CATTGQERTTQYF. CDR3 nucleotide sequence: TGTGCGACGACTGGACAGGAAAGAACAACCCAGTACTTC.

J is TRBJ1-2 and V is TRBV18, with D uncertain. V lost 2 bases and J 2 bases, leaving 6 bases between the germline ends. CDR3 length equals 13 residues. Germline V gene sequence: CDR1 KGHSH, CDR2 LQKENI. The CDR3 DNA sequence: TGTGCCAGCTCACCAGCAGAGAACTATGGCTACACCTTC. As protein: CASSPAENYGYTF.

This clone came up once. As DNA, the CDR3 is TGTGCCAGCAGCGAACTAGCTCAGATGAACACTGAAGCTTTCTTT. Amino acid sequence: CASSELAQMNTEAFF. V and J are TRBV7-8 and TRBJ1-1; the D is unclear. This CDR3 spans 15 amino acids. Germline V lookup: CDR1 SGHVS, CDR2 FQNEAQ. V lost 5 bases and J lost 0, with 13 bases in between. The full variable domain, in which reference TRBV7-8 and TRBJ1-1 provide the parts outside the CDR3, is GAGVSQSPRYKVAKRGQDVALRCDPISGHVSLFWYQQALGQGPEFLTYFQNEAQLDKSGLPSDRFFAERPEGSVSTLKIQRTQQEDSAVYLCASSELAQMNTEAFFGQGTRLTVV.

The genes are TRBV6-1 and TRBJ2-7, with D possibly called TRBD1 or TRBD2 (6 bases each). CDR3 length: 15 residues. CDR1 is MNHNS, CDR2 SASEGT, per germline. Trimming removed 5 bases from V and 2 bases from J, with 16 bases in between. CDR3 protein: CASSSRGGWAYEQYF. Here the CDR3 DNA reads TGTGCCAGCAGTAGCCGAGGGGGGTGGGCCTACGAGCAGTACTTC.

The rearrangement links TRBV9 to TRBJ2-6, with no clear D. Looked up from germline, CDR1 is SGDLS and CDR2 is YYNGEE. Trimming took 3 bases from V and 0 from J, leaving 7 bases between them. CDR3 length equals 15 residues. CDR3 nucleotides: TGTGCCAGCAGCGCGATCCACTCTGGGGCCAACGTCCTGACTTTC. Protein: CASSAIHSGANVLTF.

The chain couples TRBV19 to TRBJ2-3; D gene uncertain. The V end was cut by 3 bases, the J end by 0 bases, with 7 bases between. CDR3 size: 14 residues. Germline CDR1 and CDR2: LNHDA and SQIVND (reference sequence). CDR3 in amino acids: CASSMGLSTDTQYF. CDR3 DNA sequence: TGTGCCAGTAGTATGGGCCTTAGCACAGATACGCAGTATTTT. The entire variable domain, with the rest obtained from reference TRBV19 and TRBJ2-3, is as follows: DGGITQSPKYLFRKEGQNVTLSCEQNLNHDAMYWYRQDPGQGLRLIYYSQIVNDFQKGDIAEGYSVSREKKESFPLTVTSAQKNPTAFYLCASSMGLSTDTQYFGPGTRLTVL.